The following is a T cell receptor beta chain sequence with its context. This entry belongs to a study of blood T cell repertoires in COVID-19. Overall study context: PBMCs, B-cell-depleted T cells, or T cells provided the cDNA or gDNA that made up the material.

Authors' analysis steps: From reference gene primer amplification, estimates of nucleated cell counts were derived. The assay was immunoSEQ multiplex PCR, and TCRdb's table has in-frame clones only and misses some. Clonal size and the V and J genes are those of that table, whereas D and trimming came from the DNA. The table shows about 170,000 clones, with approximately 83% occurring only once. The CDR3 extends over 14 amino acids. Germline lookup yields CDR1 LNHDA and CDR2 SQIVND (reference sequence). The V end was cut by 7 bases, the J end by 5 bases, with 17 bases between. Specimen: peripheral blood. The genes are TRBV19 and TRBJ1-2; maybe TRBD1 (5 bases). The sequence derives from a woman of 80 years or more with acute or convalescent COVID-19. CDR3 in amino acids: CASKEGLGGYGYTF. CDR3 in DNA: TGTGCCAGTAAGGAGGGACTCGGCGGGTATGGCTACACCTTC.